Following are 8 T cell receptor beta chains from one sample sequenced in a study of liver allograft versus peripheral blood T cells. Study in general: Blood and transplanted-liver T cell receptor repertoires from recipients were compared.

Via MiXCR, TCRdb re-called the reads, giving one row per CDR3 protein. The sample lists about 7,300 distinct CDR3 sequences, roughly a sixth occurring once. Receptors were obtained from a human patient who had a liver transplant. Some T cells may have come from the graft donor.

This clonotype is deemed medium-sized (0.01 to 0.1%). The chain has TRBV7-9 and TRBJ1-2, with D perhaps matching TRBD1 (6 bases). CDR3 size: 13 residues. Germline CDR1 is SEHNR and CDR2 is FQNEAQ (reference sequence). Deletions cut 5 bases from V and 8 bases from J, with 15 bases between. CDR3 in amino acids: CASSPWTEGGYTF. Written as DNA, the CDR3 is TGTGCCAGCAGCCCCTGGACAGAAGGAGGCTACACCTTC.

This clonotype is categorized as medium-sized. This chain links TRBV10-3 with TRBJ1-2, with 8 bases that match TRBD1. The CDR3 covers 16 residues. Per germline, CDR1 ENHRY and CDR2 SYGVKD. Trimming removed 5 bases from V and 0 bases from J; junction bases left unmatched: 8. CDR3 sequence reads: CAISSTGETANYGYTF. The CDR3 DNA follows: TGTGCCATCAGTTCGACAGGGGAGACGGCTAACTATGGCTACACCTTC.

The rearrangement joins TRBV5-5 to TRBJ2-7, with a tentative D call TRBD2 (6 bases). V lost 2 bases to trimming and J lost 3 bases, with 12 bases between them. The CDR3 sequence is 14 residues long. Germline V lookup: CDR1 SGHKS, CDR2 YYEKEE (reference sequence). The CDR3 DNA reads TGTGCCAGCAGCTTCGGGGGAGCCGGCTACGAGCAGTACTTC. It encodes CASSFGGAGYEQYF.

By sample fraction, this clonotype is medium-sized (0.01 to 0.1%). The chain combines TRBV6-2 or TRBV6-3 with TRBJ1-5; D uncertain. V was pared by 2 bases and J by 4 bases, with 15 bases between. Germline CDR1 MNHEY, CDR2 SVGEGT. The CDR3 covers 16 residues. The CDR3 spells CASSYRGVRFNQPQHF. The DNA of the CDR3 is TGTGCCAGCAGTTACCGGGGAGTGAGGTTTAATCAGCCCCAGCATTTT.

By sample fraction, this clonotype is medium-sized. The chain uses TRBV15 and TRBJ1-4, with D perhaps TRBD1 (6 bases). The V gene's germline CDR1 is LNHNV and CDR2 YYDKDF (reference sequence). Trimming pared 3 bases from V and 5 bases from J, leaving 7 bases between. This CDR3 contains 13 residues. CDR3 sequence reads: CATSRDSNEKLFF. CDR3 nucleotide sequence: TGTGCCACCAGCAGGGACAGCAATGAAAAACTGTTTTTT.

This clonotype showed up many times. The V and J genes are TRBV5-4 and TRBJ1-2, with TRBD1 matching 8 bases. CDR1 and CDR2 from the germline V gene are SGHNT and YYREEE (reference sequence). J gave up 7 bases and V 0 bases, and 11 bases lay outside the gene matches. The CDR3 consists of 16 residues. CDR3 region: CASSLDPQGARGGYTF. The DNA for the CDR3 is TGTGCCAGCAGCTTGGACCCTCAGGGGGCGCGAGGTGGCTACACCTTC.

This clonotype turned up a few times. The chain joins TRBV12-3 or TRBV12-4 to TRBJ1-2, with D hard to call. V was cut by 5 bases and J by 9 bases, with 16 bases left in between. This CDR3 is 13 amino acids long. Here the CDR3 DNA reads TGTGCCAGCAGTAGAAGCCTCCTTTATAGCTACACCTTC. Encoded protein: CASSRSLLYSYTF.

By sample fraction, this clonotype is medium-sized. The genes are TRBV18 and TRBJ1-1; D not resolved. The CDR3 extends over 14 amino acids. The germline V and J ends were trimmed by 4 bases and 1 base, with 10 bases remaining between them. Germline V gene lookup returns CDR1 KGHSH and CDR2 LQKENI. The CDR3 reads CASSRGAANTEAFF. DNA of the CDR3: TGTGCCAGCTCACGGGGAGCAGCGAACACTGAAGCTTTCTTT.